The TCR beta chain described here comes from a study of cytomegalovirus exposure and HLA in healthy donors. This clone came up a few times. Antigen unknown. The study's findings and limits: Rarity characterized most TCR sequences, yet some public TCRs appeared in many donors. In the 120 validation repertoires, 85% to 95% of cluster scores exceeded 0, per a later analysis. A list of around 150 TCR beta chains associated with cytomegalovirus was given.

TCRdb's table, derived via immunoSEQ multiplex PCR, lists solely in-frame clones and lacks some. The table lists approximately 270,000 clones, about 90% of them singletons. A 120-subject validation cohort, separate from the approximately 610-subject first cohort, supplied the donors. The origin of this receptor is a woman aged 18-29 years in good health and CMV-seronegative. The specimen sequenced was PBMCs.

CDR3 sequence: CASSLQGATEAFF. The CDR3 bases are TGTGCCAGCAGTTTACAGGGTGCCACTGAAGCTTTCTTT. V gene TRBV27 combines with J gene TRBJ1-1, with D possibly being TRBD1 (5 bases). Germline values: CDR1 MNHEY, CDR2 SMNVEV (reference sequence). The CDR3 has 13 residues. The V end was cut by 2 bases, the J end by 4 bases, with 8 bases between.